These 26 T cell receptor beta chains came from one sample sequenced in a study of T cells after yellow fever vaccination. TCRdb independently ran MiXCR on the 5' RACE reads; one entry per CDR3 protein. Of more than 300,000 distinct CDR3 sequences listed, around 10% are singletons. The source was CD4+ T cells sorted from PBMCs, collected 45 days after the yellow fever booster vaccination. All receptors come from a man in his late teens or twenties who received the YFV17D yellow fever vaccine.

The sample holds many counts of this clonotype. The V call is TRBV5-1, the J call TRBJ2-7, with a weak D call TRBD2 (6 bases). V was shortened by 1 base and J by 6 bases, with 14 bases between the two germline ends. CDR1 and CDR2 (germline): SGHRS, YFSETQ. The CDR3 runs 14 residues. CDR3 sequence (DNA): TGCGCCAGCAGCTTGTCTGGGGACTCTCGCGAGCAGTACTTC. Amino acid sequence: CASSLSGDSREQYF.

The sample holds a few counts of this clonotype. The CDR3 region is CASSRWTGQGYGYTF. In DNA form, the CDR3 reads TGTGCCAGCAGCCGTTGGACAGGGCAGGGCTATGGCTACACCTTC. The gene calls are TRBV14 and TRBJ1-2; the match to TRBD1 covers 8 bases. Trimming at V came to 4 bases and at J to 4 bases, leaving 8 bases not matched to a gene. Germline loops: CDR1 SGHDN, CDR2 FVKESK. CDR3 length: 15 residues.

In this sample, this clonotype turned up a few times. J is TRBJ2-2 and V is TRBV6-2 or TRBV6-3, with 8 bases identical to TRBD2. Germline loops: CDR1 MNHEY, CDR2 SVGEGT. V trimming: 0 bases; J trimming: 7 bases; junction bases outside the gene matches: 10. The CDR3 covers 17 residues. This chain's CDR3 is CASSYSNVGLAGGELFF. The CDR3 bases are TGTGCCAGCAGTTACTCGAACGTCGGACTAGCAGGCGGGGAGCTGTTTTTT.

This clonotype came up many times. At one boundary the junction diverges from the germline segment, which might be a read error. V gene TRBV7-2 combines with J gene TRBJ2-7, with D unclear. This CDR3 is built from 11 residues. CDR1 and CDR2 from the germline V gene are SGHTA and FQGNSA. The CDR3 sequence is CASSLEGYIHF. DNA of the CDR3: TGTGCCAGCAGCTTAGAAGGGTACATCCACTTC.

This clonotype was seen repeatedly, ten times or more. CDR3 protein: CASSGGANVLTF. The CDR3 nucleotides read TGTGCCAGCTCCGGCGGGGCCAACGTCCTGACTTTC. The gene calls are TRBV12-3 or TRBV12-4 and TRBJ2-6; D uncertain. V dropped 8 bases and J dropped 4 bases, with 6 bases sitting between them. There are 12 residues in the CDR3.

This clonotype was detected ten times or more. The chain is built from TRBV11-2 and TRBJ2-3, with 12 bases lining up with TRBD2. The CDR3 contains 18 residues. Per the germline V gene, CDR1 is SGHAT and CDR2 is FQNNGV. With 1 base clipped from V and 4 bases from J, the junction kept 9 bases outside the gene matches. In nucleotides, the CDR3 is TGTGCCAGCAGCTTAGGCACTAGCGGGGGGCTGTGGGCAGATACGCAGTATTTT. Translated, it gives CASSLGTSGGLWADTQYF.

This clonotype was found once. The chain joins TRBV6-5 to TRBJ1-1; D is possibly TRBD1 (5 bases). The CDR3 totals 14 residues. CDR1 is MNHEY and CDR2 is SVGAGI in the germline V gene. V was shortened by 7 bases and J by 0 bases, with 12 bases between the two germline ends. CDR3 region: CASITPGVNTEAFF. CDR3 nucleotide sequence: TGTGCCAGCATCACACCGGGGGTGAACACTGAAGCTTTCTTT.

This clonotype was observed a handful of times. The J gene is TRBJ1-5, the V gene TRBV18; 9 bases align to TRBD1. Germline assignment: CDR1 KGHSH and CDR2 LQKENI. The CDR3 is made up of 14 amino acids. Trimming removed 6 bases from V and 4 bases from J; junction bases left unmatched: 4. The CDR3 region has the DNA TGTGCCAGCTCCCGGGACAGGGCTAATCAGCCCCAGCATTTT. It yields the protein CASSRDRANQPQHF.

Only a few counts were recorded for this clonotype. CDR3 DNA: TGTGCCAGCAGCTTATTAGCGGGGAATGAGCAGTTCTTC. This translates into CASSLLAGNEQFF. The genes are TRBV13 and TRBJ2-1, with 8 bases identical to TRBD2. The V gene's germline CDR1 is PRHDT and CDR2 FYEKMQ (reference sequence). CDR3 length equals 13 residues. Trimming at V came to 2 bases and at J to 7 bases, leaving 1 base not matched to a gene.

J is TRBJ2-2 and V is TRBV5-1; 12 bases match TRBD2. CDR3 length: 18 amino acids. Germline CDR1 reads SGHRS; CDR2 reads YFSETQ. V lost 4 bases and J lost 5; bases outside the gene matches: 12. CDR3 protein: CASSGSAFLAGGTGELFF. CDR3 sequence (DNA): TGCGCCAGCAGCGGATCGGCCTTCCTAGCGGGGGGGACCGGGGAGCTGTTTTTT.

This clonotype was observed at least ten times. Here the CDR3 reads CANSREEAGTEAFF. In nucleotides, the CDR3 is TGTGCCAACTCCCGTGAAGAAGCGGGGACTGAAGCTTTCTTT. This chain links TRBV18 with TRBJ1-1; D gene ambiguous. There are 14 residues in the CDR3. V lost 10 bases to trimming and J lost 5 bases, with 20 bases between them. Germline values: CDR1 KGHSH, CDR2 LQKENI.

This clonotype has only a few counts. CDR3 residues: CSVEGSGTEAFF. As DNA, the CDR3 is TGCAGCGTTGAAGGGTCAGGAACTGAAGCTTTCTTT. The V gene is TRBV29-1, the J gene TRBJ1-1; D ambiguous. The CDR3 totals 12 residues. The germline V gene has CDR1 SQVTM and CDR2 ANQGSEA. V was trimmed by 1 base and J by 5 bases, leaving 8 bases between them.

Written as DNA, the CDR3 is TGCAGTGCTCGAAGGACAGGGGGCTCTAATCAGCCCCAGCATTTT. As protein: CSARRTGGSNQPQHF. V usage is TRBV20-1 and J usage is TRBJ1-5; TRBD1 matches at 11 bases. Germline-derived CDR1 and CDR2 are DFQATT and SNEGSKA (reference sequence). The CDR3 extends over 15 amino acids. V shed 5 bases, J shed 4 bases, and the junction held 7 bases outside the gene matches.

This clonotype has more than one count but fewer than ten. This sequence joins TRBV5-1 and TRBJ1-6; 9 bases are shared with TRBD1. The CDR3 contains 18 residues. Germline CDR1 and CDR2: SGHRS and YFSETQ. V gave up 4 bases and J gave up 7 bases; unmatched junction bases: 15. The CDR3 protein is CASSLRDRAAGGNSPLHF. CDR3 nucleotides: TGCGCCAGCAGCCTCCGGGACAGGGCCGCCGGTGGGAATTCACCCCTCCACTTT.

This rearrangement joins TRBV11-2 to TRBJ2-7; tentative D call: TRBD1 (6 bases). CDR1 and CDR2 (germline): SGHAT, FQNNGV. CDR3 length: 15 residues. The V end was cut by 0 bases, the J end by 3 bases, with 12 bases between. CDR3 nucleotide sequence: TGTGCCAGCAGCTTAGATCTAGGGGGATTCTACGAGCAGTACTTC. Amino acid sequence: CASSLDLGGFYEQYF.

The V gene is TRBV5-1, the J gene TRBJ1-1, with a tentative D call TRBD1 (5 bases). CDR1 and CDR2 from the germline V gene are SGHRS and YFSETQ. The CDR3 totals 12 residues. V was trimmed by 5 bases and J by 4 bases, leaving 9 bases between them. CDR3 coding DNA: TGCGCCAGCAGGGCGGGGACCACTGAAGCTTTCTTT. Translation: CASRAGTTEAFF.

CDR3 amino acids: CASSGVATNEKLFF. CDR3 coding DNA: TGTGCCAGCAGCGGCGTTGCAACTAATGAAAAACTGTTTTTT. V usage is TRBV27 and J usage is TRBJ1-4; the D is unclear. The CDR3 covers 14 residues. Trimming removed 6 bases at V and 0 bases at J, with 8 bases between. CDR1 and CDR2 (germline): MNHEY, SMNVEV (reference sequence).

This sequence joins TRBV20-1 and TRBJ1-2; D possibly corresponds to TRBD1 (5 bases). The CDR3 runs to 12 residues. V was clipped by 0 bases and J by 7 bases, with 9 bases between them. Per germline, CDR1 DFQATT and CDR2 SNEGSKA (reference sequence). CDR3 region: CSAREGDRGYTF. The CDR3 DNA follows: TGCAGTGCTAGAGAAGGGGACCGTGGCTACACCTTC.

The rearrangement uses TRBV5-1 and TRBJ2-1; TRBD1 matches at 8 bases. Unmatched junction bases numbered 3, after V lost 2 bases and J lost 5 bases. The CDR3 contains 14 residues. Germline V gene sequence: CDR1 SGHRS, CDR2 YFSETQ. CDR3: CASSFGTGDNEQFF. CDR3 nucleotides: TGCGCCAGCAGCTTCGGGACAGGTGACAATGAGCAGTTCTTC.

The chain has TRBV27 and TRBJ2-7; a possible D gene is TRBD2 (6 bases). Between the trimmed V and J ends, which lost 6 bases and 4 bases, there was a span of 13 bases. Germline V gives CDR1 MNHEY, CDR2 SMNVEV (reference sequence). This CDR3 is built from 13 residues. The CDR3 DNA sequence: TGTGCCAGCAGCACCATACGGGGGTACGAGCAGTACTTC. Residues: CASSTIRGYEQYF.

This clonotype was recorded a few times. The chain recombines TRBV29-1 with TRBJ1-5; weak D call: TRBD1 (5 bases). Looked up from germline, CDR1 is SQVTM and CDR2 is ANQGSEA. The V end lost 6 bases, the J end lost 3 bases, and 9 bases lay between the germline ends. The CDR3 is 12 residues long. CDR3 loop: CSVGDYNQPQHF. Here the CDR3 DNA reads TGCAGCGTAGGGGATTACAATCAGCCCCAGCATTTT.

In this sample, this clonotype turned up many times. The chain combines TRBV5-5 with TRBJ2-2; TRBD1 aligns across 9 bases. The V gene's germline CDR1 is SGHKS and CDR2 YYEKEE (reference sequence). J was trimmed by 1 base and V by 6 bases; bases with no gene match: 4. The CDR3 has 15 amino acids. CDR3 in amino acids: CASKGQGMNTGELFF. The CDR3 nucleotides are TGTGCCAGCAAGGGACAGGGAATGAACACCGGGGAGCTGTTTTTT.

This clonotype turned up a few times. The J gene is TRBJ2-2, the V gene TRBV5-1, with D perhaps matching TRBD1 or TRBD2 (5 bases each). Germline V gene sequence: CDR1 SGHRS, CDR2 YFSETQ. The CDR3 loop spans 16 amino acids. With 3 bases removed from V and 1 base from J, the gap between germline ends came to 13 bases. CDR3 loop: CASSWAGTRNTGELFF. In DNA form, the CDR3 reads TGCGCCAGCAGCTGGGCCGGGACGAGGAACACCGGGGAGCTGTTTTTT.

This clonotype has at least ten counts. The chain links TRBV6-9 to TRBJ2-5, with TRBD2 identical over 13 bases. The germline gives CDR1 MNHGY, CDR2 SVAAGI. This CDR3 region has 18 residues. The V segment lost 6 bases and the J segment 1 base; nucleotides outside the gene matches: 11. DNA for the CDR3: TGTGCCAGCAGCCCGCGGACTAGCGGGGGAGAGCCCCAAGAGACCCAGTACTTC. Translated, it gives CASSPRTSGGEPQETQYF.

The rearrangement uses TRBV7-3 and TRBJ1-2; weak D call: TRBD1 (6 bases). Germline V CDR1 and CDR2: SGHTA, FQGTGA. The CDR3 contains 15 residues. The V gene lost 6 bases and the J gene lost 7 bases, with 21 bases spanning the gap. CDR3 in amino acids: CASSQVGGLSAGYTF. Written as DNA, the CDR3 is TGTGCCAGCAGTCAGGTCGGGGGGCTGTCGGCTGGCTACACCTTC.

The V and J genes are TRBV6-6 and TRBJ2-1; TRBD2 matches at 12 bases. The germline gives CDR1 MNHNY, CDR2 SVGAGI (reference sequence). With 5 bases clipped from V and 9 bases from J, the junction kept 17 bases outside the gene matches. The CDR3 length is 18 residues. The CDR3 DNA is TGTGCCAGCAGTCTTGACCACCCCGCTAGCGGGGGGGTAGGTGAGCAGTTCTTC. Translating gives CASSLDHPASGGVGEQFF.